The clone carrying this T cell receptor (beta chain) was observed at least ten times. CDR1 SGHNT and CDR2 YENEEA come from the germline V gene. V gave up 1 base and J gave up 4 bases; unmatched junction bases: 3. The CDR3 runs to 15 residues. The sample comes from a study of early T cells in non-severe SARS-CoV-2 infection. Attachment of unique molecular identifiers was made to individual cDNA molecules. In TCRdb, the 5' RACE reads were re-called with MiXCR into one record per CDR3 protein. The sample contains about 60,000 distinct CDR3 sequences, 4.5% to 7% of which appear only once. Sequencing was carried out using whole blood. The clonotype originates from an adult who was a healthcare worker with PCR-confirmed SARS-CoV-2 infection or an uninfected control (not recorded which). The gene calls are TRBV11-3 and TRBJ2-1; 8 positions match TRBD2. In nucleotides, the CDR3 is TGTGCCAGCAGCTTAGGTACTAGCGGATACAATGAGCAGTTCTTC. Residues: CASSLGTSGYNEQFF. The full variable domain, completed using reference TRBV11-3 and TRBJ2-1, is EAGVVQSPRYKIIEKKQPVAFWCNPISGHNTLYWYLQNLGQGPELLIRYENEEAVDDSQLPKDRFSAERLKGVDSTLKIQPAELGDSAVYLCASSLGTSGYNEQFFGPGTRLTVL.